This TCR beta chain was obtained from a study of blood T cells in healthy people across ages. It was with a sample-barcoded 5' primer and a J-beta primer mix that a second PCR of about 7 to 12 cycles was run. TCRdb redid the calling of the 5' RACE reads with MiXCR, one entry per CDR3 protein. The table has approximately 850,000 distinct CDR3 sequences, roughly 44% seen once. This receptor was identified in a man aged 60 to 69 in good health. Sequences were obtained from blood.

The CDR3 DNA is TGTGCCAGCACTCAGGGGTCAGCTACCTATGGCTACACCTTC. Its protein product is CASTQGSATYGYTF. This rearrangement joins TRBV6-5 to TRBJ1-2, with a tentative D call TRBD1 (6 bases). Germline CDR1 MNHEY, CDR2 SVGAGI. Deletions cut 7 bases from V and 4 bases from J, with 16 bases between. CDR3 length: 14 amino acids.